The following is a T cell receptor (beta chain) sequence with its context. This specimen belongs to a study of blood T cell repertoires in COVID-19. TCRdb keeps only in-frame clones here, not all; method: immunoSEQ multiplex PCR. Counted here are roughly 100,000 clones, around 84% occurring once; the ten biggest clones make up approximately 15%. The clonotype originates from a woman of 80 years or more with acute or convalescent COVID-19. The sequenced sample was peripheral blood.

In nucleotides, the CDR3 is TGTGCCAGCTCAGCCAGGGAAAGAGGCTCTGAAGCTTTCTTT. The encoded protein is CASSARERGSEAFF. V and J are TRBV18 and TRBJ1-1, with D maybe TRBD1 (5 bases). V was trimmed by 5 bases and J by 6 bases, leaving 16 bases between them. There are 14 residues in the CDR3. Germline values: CDR1 KGHSH, CDR2 LQKENI.